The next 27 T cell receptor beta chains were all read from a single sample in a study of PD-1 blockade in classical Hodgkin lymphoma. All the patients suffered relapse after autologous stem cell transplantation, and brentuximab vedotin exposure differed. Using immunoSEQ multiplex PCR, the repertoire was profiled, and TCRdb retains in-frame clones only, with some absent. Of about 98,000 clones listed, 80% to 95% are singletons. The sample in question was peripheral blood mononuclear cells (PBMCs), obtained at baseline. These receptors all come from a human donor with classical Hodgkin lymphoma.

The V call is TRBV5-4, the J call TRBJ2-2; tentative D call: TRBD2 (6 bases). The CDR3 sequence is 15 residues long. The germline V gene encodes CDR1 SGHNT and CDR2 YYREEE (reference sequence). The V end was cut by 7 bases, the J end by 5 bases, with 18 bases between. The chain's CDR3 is CASRKGSGLTGELFF. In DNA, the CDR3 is TGTGCCAGCCGTAAGGGTAGCGGACTGACCGGGGAGCTGTTTTTT.

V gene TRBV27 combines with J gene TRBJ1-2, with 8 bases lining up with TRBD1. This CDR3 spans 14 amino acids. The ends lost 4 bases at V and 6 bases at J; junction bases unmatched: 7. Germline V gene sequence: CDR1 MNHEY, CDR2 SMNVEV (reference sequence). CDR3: CASSSGQGYDGYTF. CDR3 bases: TGTGCCAGCAGTTCCGGACAGGGATATGATGGCTACACCTTC.

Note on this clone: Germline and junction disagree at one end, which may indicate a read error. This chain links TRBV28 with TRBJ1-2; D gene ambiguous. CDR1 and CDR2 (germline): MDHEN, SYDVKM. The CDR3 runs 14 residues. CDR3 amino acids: CASSPPPSREGSYF. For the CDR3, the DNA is TGTGCCAGCAGTCCGCCCCCCAGTCGAGAGGGATCCTATTTC.

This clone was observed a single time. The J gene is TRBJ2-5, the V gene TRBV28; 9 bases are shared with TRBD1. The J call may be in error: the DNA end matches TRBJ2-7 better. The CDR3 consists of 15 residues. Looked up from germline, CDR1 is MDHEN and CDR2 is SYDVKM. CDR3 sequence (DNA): TGTGCCAGTCAGAAACGTACAGGGGGCCGGACCGAGCAGTACTTC. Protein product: CASQKRTGGRTEQYF.

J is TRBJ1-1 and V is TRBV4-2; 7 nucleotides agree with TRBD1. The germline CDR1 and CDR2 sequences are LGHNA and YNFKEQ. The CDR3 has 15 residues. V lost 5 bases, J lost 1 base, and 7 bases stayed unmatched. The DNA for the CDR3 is TGTGCCAGCAGCGCCCCAGGGGGACAGAACACTGAAGCTTTCTTT. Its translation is CASSAPGGQNTEAFF.

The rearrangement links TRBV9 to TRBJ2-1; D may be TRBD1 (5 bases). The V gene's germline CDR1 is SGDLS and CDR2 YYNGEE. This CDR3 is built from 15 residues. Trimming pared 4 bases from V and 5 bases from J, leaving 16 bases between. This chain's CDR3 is CASSHSGQVNNEQFF. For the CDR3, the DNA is TGTGCCAGCAGCCACTCCGGACAAGTAAACAATGAGCAGTTCTTC.

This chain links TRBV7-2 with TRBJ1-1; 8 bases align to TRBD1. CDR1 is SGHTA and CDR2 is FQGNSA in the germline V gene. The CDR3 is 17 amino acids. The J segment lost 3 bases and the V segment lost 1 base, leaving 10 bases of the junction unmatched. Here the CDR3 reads CASSLGGQAVVYTEAFF. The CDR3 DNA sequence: TGTGCCAGCAGCTTAGGGGGACAGGCAGTTGTATACACTGAAGCTTTCTTT.

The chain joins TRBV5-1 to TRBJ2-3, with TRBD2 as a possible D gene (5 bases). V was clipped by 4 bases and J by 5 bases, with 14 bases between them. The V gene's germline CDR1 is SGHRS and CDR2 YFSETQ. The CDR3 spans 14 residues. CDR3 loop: CASSPDSSGDTQYF. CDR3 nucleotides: TGCGCCAGCAGCCCAGACTCAAGCGGAGATACGCAGTATTTT.

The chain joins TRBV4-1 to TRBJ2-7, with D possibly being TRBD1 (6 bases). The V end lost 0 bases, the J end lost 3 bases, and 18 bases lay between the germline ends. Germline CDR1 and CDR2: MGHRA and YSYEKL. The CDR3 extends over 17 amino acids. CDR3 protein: CASSQDLADRLRYEQYF. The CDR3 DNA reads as TGCGCCAGCAGCCAAGATCTGGCCGACAGGTTACGCTACGAGCAGTACTTC.

The CDR3 bases are TGTGCCAGCAGCCCCAGGTTGATAAGCAATCAGCCCCAGCATTTT. Encoded protein: CASSPRLISNQPQHF. This chain joins TRBV5-8 and TRBJ1-5; D not resolved. V lost 4 bases to trimming and J lost 1 base, with 12 bases between them. The CDR3 sequence is 15 residues long. The germline V gene encodes CDR1 SGHTS and CDR2 YDEGEE.

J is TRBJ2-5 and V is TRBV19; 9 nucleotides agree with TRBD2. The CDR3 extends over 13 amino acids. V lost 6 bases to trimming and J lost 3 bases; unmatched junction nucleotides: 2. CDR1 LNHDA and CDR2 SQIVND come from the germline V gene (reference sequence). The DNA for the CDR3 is TGTGCCAGTAGCGCGGGAGGGGAAGAGACCCAGTACTTC. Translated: CASSAGGEETQYF. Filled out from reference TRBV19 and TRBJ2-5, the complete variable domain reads DGGITQSPKYLFRKEGQNVTLSCEQNLNHDAMYWYRQDPGQGLRLIYYSQIVNDFQKGDIAEGYSVSREKKESFPLTVTSAQKNPTAFYLCASSAGGEETQYFGPGTRLLVL.

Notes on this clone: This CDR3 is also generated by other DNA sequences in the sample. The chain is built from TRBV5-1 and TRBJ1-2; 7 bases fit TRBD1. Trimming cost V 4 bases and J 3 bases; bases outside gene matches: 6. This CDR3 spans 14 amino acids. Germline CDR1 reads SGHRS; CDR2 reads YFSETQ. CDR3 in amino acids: CASSQRQGYYGYTF. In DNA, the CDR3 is TGCGCCAGCAGCCAAAGACAGGGATACTATGGCTACACCTTC.

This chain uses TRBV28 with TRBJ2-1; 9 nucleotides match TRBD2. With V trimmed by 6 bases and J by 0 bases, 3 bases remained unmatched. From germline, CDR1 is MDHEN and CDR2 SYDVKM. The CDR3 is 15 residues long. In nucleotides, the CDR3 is TGTGCCAGCAGAATTAGCGGGAGCTCCTACAATGAGCAGTTCTTC. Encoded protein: CASRISGSSYNEQFF.

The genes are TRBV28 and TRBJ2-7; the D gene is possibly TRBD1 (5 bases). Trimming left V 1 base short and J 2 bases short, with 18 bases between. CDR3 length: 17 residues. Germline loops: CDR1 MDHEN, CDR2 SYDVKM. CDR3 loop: CASSLYPLQGTTYEQYF. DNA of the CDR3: TGTGCCAGCAGTTTATATCCCCTCCAGGGTACGACCTACGAGCAGTACTTC. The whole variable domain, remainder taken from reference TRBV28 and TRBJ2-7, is DVKVTQSSRYLVKRTGEKVFLECVQDMDHENMFWYRQDPGLGLRLIYFSYDVKMKEKGDIPEGYSVSREKKERFSLILESASTNQTSMYLCASSLYPLQGTTYEQYFGPGTRLTVT.

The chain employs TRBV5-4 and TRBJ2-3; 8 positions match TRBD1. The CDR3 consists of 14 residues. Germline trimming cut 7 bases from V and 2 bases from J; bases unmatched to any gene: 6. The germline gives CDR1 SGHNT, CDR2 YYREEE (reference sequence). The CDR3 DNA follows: TGTGCCAGCGGTAAGGACAGGGCCACAGATACGCAGTATTTT. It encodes CASGKDRATDTQYF. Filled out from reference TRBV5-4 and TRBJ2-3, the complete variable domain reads ETGVTQSPTHLIKTRGQQVTLRCSSQSGHNTVSWYQQALGQGPQFIFQYYREEENGRGNFPPRFSGLQFPNYSSELNVNALELDDSALYLCASGKDRATDTQYFGPGTRLTVL.

CDR3 sequence reads: CSVDAKRADTQYF. In DNA form, the CDR3 reads TGCAGCGTTGATGCAAAGAGGGCAGATACGCAGTATTTT. The chain employs TRBV29-1 and TRBJ2-3; perhaps TRBD2 as D (5 bases). This CDR3 has 13 residues. Deletions cut 3 bases from V and 4 bases from J, with 11 bases between. The germline V gene encodes CDR1 SQVTM and CDR2 ANQGSEA.

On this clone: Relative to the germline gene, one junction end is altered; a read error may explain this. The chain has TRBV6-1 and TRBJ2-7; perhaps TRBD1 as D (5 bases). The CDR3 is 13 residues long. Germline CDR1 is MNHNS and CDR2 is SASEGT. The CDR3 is CVSSLQVTYEQYF. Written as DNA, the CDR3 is TGTGTCAGCAGCTTACAGGTTACCTACGAGCAGTACTTC.

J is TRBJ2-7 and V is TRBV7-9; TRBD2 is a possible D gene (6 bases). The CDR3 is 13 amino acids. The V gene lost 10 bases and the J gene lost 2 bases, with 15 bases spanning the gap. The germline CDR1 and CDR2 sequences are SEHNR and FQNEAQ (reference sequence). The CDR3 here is CAIVGSLPYEQYF. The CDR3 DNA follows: TGTGCCATCGTCGGGAGTCTTCCCTACGAGCAGTACTTC.

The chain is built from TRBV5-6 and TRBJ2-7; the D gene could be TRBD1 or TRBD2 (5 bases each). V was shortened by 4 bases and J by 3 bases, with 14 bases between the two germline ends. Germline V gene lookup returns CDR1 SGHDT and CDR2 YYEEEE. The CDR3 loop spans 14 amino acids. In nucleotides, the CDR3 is TGTGCCAGCAGCCCGGGGCCGGGTGGCTACGAGCAGTACTTC. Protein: CASSPGPGGYEQYF.

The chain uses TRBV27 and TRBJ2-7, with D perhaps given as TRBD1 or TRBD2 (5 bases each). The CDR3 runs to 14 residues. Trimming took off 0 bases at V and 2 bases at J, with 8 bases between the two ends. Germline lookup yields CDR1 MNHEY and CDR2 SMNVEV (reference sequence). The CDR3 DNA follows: TGTGCCAGCAGTTTATCGGGACCGACCTACGAGCAGTACTTC. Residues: CASSLSGPTYEQYF.

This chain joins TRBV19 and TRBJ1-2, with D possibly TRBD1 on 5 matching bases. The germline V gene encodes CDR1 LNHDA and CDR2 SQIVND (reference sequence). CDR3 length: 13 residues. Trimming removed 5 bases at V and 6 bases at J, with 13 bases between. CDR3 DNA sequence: TGTGCCAGTAGTCAGGGAGAGGGAAATGGCTACACCTTC. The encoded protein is CASSQGEGNGYTF.

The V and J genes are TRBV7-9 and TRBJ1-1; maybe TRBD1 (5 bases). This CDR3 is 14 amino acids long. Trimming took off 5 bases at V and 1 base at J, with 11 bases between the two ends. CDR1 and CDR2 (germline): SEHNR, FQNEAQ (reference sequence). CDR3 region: CASSAQGPNTEAFF. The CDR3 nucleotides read TGTGCCAGCAGCGCGCAGGGCCCGAACACTGAAGCTTTCTTT.

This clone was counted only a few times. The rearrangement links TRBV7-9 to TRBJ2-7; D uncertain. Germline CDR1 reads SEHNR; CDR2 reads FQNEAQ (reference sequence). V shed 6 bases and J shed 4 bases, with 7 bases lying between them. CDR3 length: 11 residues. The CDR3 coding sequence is TGTGCCAGCAGTCCAGAATACGAGCAGTACTTC. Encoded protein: CASSPEYEQYF.

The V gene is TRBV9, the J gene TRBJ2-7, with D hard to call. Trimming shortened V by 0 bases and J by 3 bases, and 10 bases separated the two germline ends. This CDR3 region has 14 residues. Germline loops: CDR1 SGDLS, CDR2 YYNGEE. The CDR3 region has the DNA TGTGCCAGCAGCGTAGCCTTAGGCAGCTACGAGCAGTACTTC. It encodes CASSVALGSYEQYF.

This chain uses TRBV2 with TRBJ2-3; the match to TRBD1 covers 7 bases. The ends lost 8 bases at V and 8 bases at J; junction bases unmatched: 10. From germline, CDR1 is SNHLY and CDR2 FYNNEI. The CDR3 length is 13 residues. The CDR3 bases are TGTGCCAGCGACAGGGCGACGATTGGTACGCAGTATTTT. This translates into CASDRATIGTQYF.

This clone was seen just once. The CDR3 sequence: CASITGQGWGNTGELFF. The CDR3 coding sequence is TGTGCCAGCATTACGGGACAGGGATGGGGTAACACCGGGGAGCTGTTTTTT. The rearrangement links TRBV19 to TRBJ2-2, with 9 bases fitting TRBD1. Germline V gene lookup returns CDR1 LNHDA and CDR2 SQIVND (reference sequence). Germline trimming cut 9 bases from V and 2 bases from J; bases unmatched to any gene: 13. The CDR3 extends over 17 amino acids.

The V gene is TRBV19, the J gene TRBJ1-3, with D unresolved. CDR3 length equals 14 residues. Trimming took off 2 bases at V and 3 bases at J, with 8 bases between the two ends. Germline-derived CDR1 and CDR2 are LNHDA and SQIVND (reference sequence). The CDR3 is CASSITGIGNTIYF. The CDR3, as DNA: TGTGCCAGTAGTATAACCGGAATTGGAAACACCATATATTTT. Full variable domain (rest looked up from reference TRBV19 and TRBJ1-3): DGGITQSPKYLFRKEGQNVTLSCEQNLNHDAMYWYRQDPGQGLRLIYYSQIVNDFQKGDIAEGYSVSREKKESFPLTVTSAQKNPTAFYLCASSITGIGNTIYFGEGSWLTVV.